The 9 T cell receptor beta chains below all came from one sample that was sequenced in a study of blood T cell repertoires in COVID-19. Generated by immunoSEQ multiplex PCR, the TCRdb table keeps only in-frame clones and is missing some. The sample has over 200,000 clones, under 85% seen once. The sample taken for sequencing was peripheral blood. These receptors all come from a woman in her twenties or thirties with COVID-19, enrolled during active disease.

This rearrangement joins TRBV4-3 to TRBJ2-1; TRBD1 matches 10 bases. This CDR3 region has 15 residues. Germline V gives CDR1 LGHNA, CDR2 YSLEER. The V and J ends lost 0 bases and 10 bases, in that order; junction bases with no gene match: 6. CDR3 nucleotide sequence: TGCGCCAGCAGCCAAGAGCCGGGACAGGGGAGGGAGCAGTTCTTC. It yields the protein CASSQEPGQGREQFF.

The chain couples TRBV11-2 to TRBJ2-7; a weak D match, TRBD2 (7 bases). The CDR3 has 15 amino acids. Germline values: CDR1 SGHAT, CDR2 FQNNGV. With 5 bases removed from V and 5 bases from J, the gap between germline ends came to 19 bases. The CDR3 coding sequence is TGTGCCAGCAGCGTGGGGGGGGGCCCGCGGCACGAGCAGTACTTC. This sequence encodes CASSVGGGPRHEQYF. Combining the CDR3 with reference TRBV11-2 and TRBJ2-7 gives the whole variable domain EAGVAQSPRYKIIEKRQSVAFWCNPISGHATLYWYQQILGQGPKLLIQFQNNGVVDDSQLPKDRFSAERLKGVDSTLKIQPAKLEDSAVYLCASSVGGGPRHEQYFGPGTRLTVT.

This chain joins TRBV6-5 and TRBJ2-7, with TRBD1 identical over 12 bases. This CDR3 has 14 amino acids. Germline loops: CDR1 MNHEY, CDR2 SVGAGI. V dropped 5 bases and J dropped 6; count of bases not matched to a gene: 5. CDR3 sequence reads: CASSPGTGGVEQYF. The CDR3 nucleotides are TGTGCCAGCAGTCCCGGGACAGGGGGCGTCGAGCAGTACTTC.

The chain links TRBV19 to TRBJ2-2; the D gene is possibly TRBD2 (7 bases). Trimming cost V 10 bases and J 0 bases, with 15 bases left between them. Germline assignment: CDR1 LNHDA and CDR2 SQIVND (reference sequence). The CDR3 runs 15 residues. Here the CDR3 DNA reads TGTGCCACCCGAGGGGGAGGGCCGAACACCGGGGAGCTGTTTTTT. As protein: CATRGGGPNTGELFF.

This chain uses TRBV7-3 with TRBJ2-2, with TRBD2 identical over 11 bases. With V trimmed by 5 bases and J by 3 bases, 14 bases remained unmatched. The CDR3 length is 19 residues. Per the germline V gene, CDR1 is SGHTA and CDR2 is FQGTGA. The CDR3 DNA follows: TGTGCCAGCAGCCCCAGGGGGCTGACTAGCGGGGTGGACACCGGGGAGCTGTTTTTT. This sequence encodes CASSPRGLTSGVDTGELFF.

The chain joins TRBV4-3 to TRBJ2-7, with D maybe TRBD1 (6 bases). CDR3 size: 14 residues. Per the germline V gene, CDR1 is LGHNA and CDR2 is YSLEER. V lost 1 base to trimming and J lost 4 bases, with 11 bases between them. CDR3 coding DNA: TGCGCCAGCAGCCAAGGGGTTAGGGGGTACGAGCAGTACTTC. It codes for CASSQGVRGYEQYF.

The table lists this clone with a few counts. The chain joins TRBV10-1 to TRBJ2-2, with D maybe TRBD1 (5 bases). V was trimmed by 9 bases and J by 2 bases, leaving 13 bases between them. Germline V gene data show CDR1 as WNHNN and CDR2 as SYGVQD (reference sequence). The CDR3 runs 14 residues. The CDR3 nucleotides are TGCGCCAGGGTCCGACAGAGCAACACCGGGGAGCTGTTTTTT. This translates into CARVRQSNTGELFF.

This chain connects TRBV7-3 to TRBJ1-1; D not certain. Germline CDR1 SGHTA, CDR2 FQGTGA. The V end was cut by 4 bases, the J end by 1 base, with 7 bases between. The CDR3 is 13 amino acids. The chain's CDR3 is CASSYSGNTEAFF. The CDR3 nucleotides read TGTGCCAGCAGCTACTCAGGGAACACTGAAGCTTTCTTT.

The chain carries TRBV5-1 and TRBJ2-6, with 8 bases fitting TRBD1. The ends lost 0 bases at V and 4 bases at J; junction bases unmatched: 3. Germline V CDR1 and CDR2: SGHRS, YFSETQ. The CDR3 length is 16 residues. CDR3 amino acids: CASSLGQGSGANVLTF. The CDR3 region has the DNA TGCGCCAGCAGCTTGGGACAGGGGTCCGGGGCCAACGTCCTGACTTTC.